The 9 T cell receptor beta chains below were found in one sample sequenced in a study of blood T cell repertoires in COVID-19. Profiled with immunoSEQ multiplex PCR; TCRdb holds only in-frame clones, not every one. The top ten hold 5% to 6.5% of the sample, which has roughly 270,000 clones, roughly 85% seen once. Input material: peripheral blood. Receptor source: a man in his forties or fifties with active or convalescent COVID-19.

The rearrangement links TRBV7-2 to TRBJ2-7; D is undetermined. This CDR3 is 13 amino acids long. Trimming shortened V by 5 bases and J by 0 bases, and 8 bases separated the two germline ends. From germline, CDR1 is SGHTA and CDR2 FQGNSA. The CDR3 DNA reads TGTGCCAGCAGCCAAAGGAGCTCCTACGAGCAGTACTTC. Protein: CASSQRSSYEQYF.

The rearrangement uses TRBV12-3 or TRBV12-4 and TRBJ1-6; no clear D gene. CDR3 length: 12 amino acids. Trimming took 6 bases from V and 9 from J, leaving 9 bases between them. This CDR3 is CASRESGSPLHF. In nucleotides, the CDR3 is TGTGCCAGCAGGGAAAGCGGTTCACCCCTCCACTTT.

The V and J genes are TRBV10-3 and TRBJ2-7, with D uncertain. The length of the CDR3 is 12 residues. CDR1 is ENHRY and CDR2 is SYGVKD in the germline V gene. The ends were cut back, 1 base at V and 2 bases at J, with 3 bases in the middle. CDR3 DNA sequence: TGTGCCATCAGTGAGTACACCTACGAGCAGTACTTC. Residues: CAISEYTYEQYF.

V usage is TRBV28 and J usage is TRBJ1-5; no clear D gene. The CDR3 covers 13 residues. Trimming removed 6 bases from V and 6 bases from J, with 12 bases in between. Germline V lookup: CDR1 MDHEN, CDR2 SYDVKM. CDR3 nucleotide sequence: TGTGCCAGCAGAGACCCACCAGGTCAGCCCCAGCATTTT. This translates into CASRDPPGQPQHF.

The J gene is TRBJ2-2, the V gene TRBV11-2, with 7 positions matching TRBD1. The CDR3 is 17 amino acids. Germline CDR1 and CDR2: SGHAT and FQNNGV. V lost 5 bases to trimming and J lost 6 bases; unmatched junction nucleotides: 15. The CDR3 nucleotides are TGTGCCAGCAGCCCTCCATACAGACAGGGTATGGCCGGGGAGCTGTTTTTT. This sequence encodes CASSPPYRQGMAGELFF.

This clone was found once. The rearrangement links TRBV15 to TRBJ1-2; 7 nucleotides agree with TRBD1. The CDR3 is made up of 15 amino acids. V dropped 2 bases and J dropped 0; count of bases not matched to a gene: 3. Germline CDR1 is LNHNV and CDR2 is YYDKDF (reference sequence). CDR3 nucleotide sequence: TGTGCCACCAGCAGAAACAGGGGATCTAACTATGGCTACACCTTC. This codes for CATSRNRGSNYGYTF.

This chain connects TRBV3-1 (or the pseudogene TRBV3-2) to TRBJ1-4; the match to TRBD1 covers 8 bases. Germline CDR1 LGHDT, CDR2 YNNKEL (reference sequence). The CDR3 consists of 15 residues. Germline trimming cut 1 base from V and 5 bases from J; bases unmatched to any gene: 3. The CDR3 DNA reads TGTGCCAGCAGCCAAGGGACAGGGAAGAATGAAAAACTGTTTTTT. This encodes CASSQGTGKNEKLFF.

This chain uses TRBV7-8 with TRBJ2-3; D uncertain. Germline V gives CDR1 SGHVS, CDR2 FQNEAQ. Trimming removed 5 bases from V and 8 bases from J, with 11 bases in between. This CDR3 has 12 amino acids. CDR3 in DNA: TGTGCCAGCAGCGACTCGTCGGGTACGCAGTATTTT. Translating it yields CASSDSSGTQYF.

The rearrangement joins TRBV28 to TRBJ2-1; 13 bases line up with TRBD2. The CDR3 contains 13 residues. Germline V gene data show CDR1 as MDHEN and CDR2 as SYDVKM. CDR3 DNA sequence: TGTGCTCTGGGGACTAGCGGGAATTATGAGCAGTTCTTC. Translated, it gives CALGTSGNYEQFF.